These 23 T cell receptor beta chains were sequenced from one sample in a study of metastatic and nonmetastatic thyroid tumors. Each patient came to thyroid surgery without any prior treatment (of any kind). TCRdb used MiXCR to call clones anew from the PCR reads. Of around 31,000 clones in the sample, around 16% are singletons; the top ten hold around a fifth. The source material was blood. These receptors all stem from a male donor with papillary thyroid cancer or a benign thyroid nodule (not recorded which). Some clones in this sample may be carry-over from other donors' samples.

This clone qualifies as medium-sized. This chain uses TRBV6-1 with TRBJ1-3; 8 positions agree with TRBD1. This CDR3 spans 15 amino acids. V shed 7 bases, J shed 1 base, and the junction held 6 bases outside the gene matches. The germline V gene encodes CDR1 MNHNS and CDR2 SASEGT. CDR3: CASTRQGMSGNTIYF. The CDR3 bases are TGTGCCAGCACTAGACAGGGGATGTCTGGAAACACCATATATTTT.

In this sample, this clone turned up a few times. Germline and junction disagree at one end, which may indicate a read error. V is TRBV6-6 and J is TRBJ1-2; TRBD1 agrees at 9 bases. The CDR3 has 16 residues. The germline CDR1 and CDR2 sequences are MNHNY and SVGAGI (reference sequence). CDR3: CASSYIRTGVTYGCTF. The CDR3 DNA follows: TGTGCCAGCAGTTACATCCGGACAGGGGTAACGTATGGCTGCACCTTC.

There are many counts of this clone. The rearrangement joins TRBV5-6 to TRBJ2-3; 7 positions match TRBD2. Germline values: CDR1 SGHDT, CDR2 YYEEEE. Trimming took 4 bases from V and 1 from J; bases not matched to a gene: 6. The CDR3 loop spans 15 amino acids. CDR3 in DNA: TGTGCCAGCAGCCGAACTAGCGCCGGCACAGATACGCAGTATTTT. Residues: CASSRTSAGTDTQYF.

Regarding this clone: This clone may be a read error of a much larger clone one base away. No conserved phenylalanine or tryptophan ends this CDR3, so it is likely a read error. The rearrangement uses TRBV5-8 and TRBJ2-1; D gene ambiguous. Trimming took 2 bases from V and 1 from J, leaving 1 base between them. The CDR3 has 12 residues. Germline assignment: CDR1 SGHTS and CDR2 YDEGEE. The CDR3 spells CASSFSYNEQFL. The CDR3 DNA follows: TGTGCCAGCAGCTTTTCCTACAATGAGCAGTTCCTC.

This clone came up a few times. A much larger clone sits a single nucleotide away, making a read error possible. The chain couples TRBV10-3 to TRBJ1-1; 7 positions match TRBD1. The CDR3 runs to 14 residues. Trimming took 6 bases from V and 3 from J; bases not matched to a gene: 7. Germline V gene sequence: CDR1 ENHRY, CDR2 SYGVKD. Here the CDR3 reads CAIRQGDRDTEAFF. For the CDR3, the DNA is TGTGCCATCAGGCAGGGGGATAGGGACACTGAAGCTTTCTTT.

In its sample, this clone was seen many times. The V and J genes are TRBV19 and TRBJ1-1; D gene uncertain. Germline V gives CDR1 LNHDA, CDR2 SQIVND (reference sequence). The CDR3 sequence is 13 residues long. V lost 3 bases and J lost 2, with 7 bases in between. The CDR3 protein is CASSIGSNTEAFF. The CDR3 DNA sequence: TGTGCCAGTAGTATCGGCAGCAACACTGAAGCTTTCTTT.

This clone was detected ten times or more. V and J are TRBV19 and TRBJ2-3; tentatively, D is TRBD2 (6 bases). The germline gives CDR1 LNHDA, CDR2 SQIVND (reference sequence). The ends were cut back, 4 bases at V and 0 bases at J, with 14 bases in the middle. This CDR3 is built from 16 residues. As DNA, the CDR3 is TGTGCCAGTAGTAAGGACTCCGGGACTAGCACAGATACGCAGTATTTT. This sequence encodes CASSKDSGTSTDTQYF.

Many counts were recorded for this clone. This chain uses TRBV19 with TRBJ2-7; the match to TRBD2 covers 14 bases. Trimming at V came to 5 bases and at J to 4 bases, leaving 4 bases not matched to a gene. The length of the CDR3 is 15 residues. Germline lookup yields CDR1 LNHDA and CDR2 SQIVND (reference sequence). The CDR3 protein is CASSSGTSGSYEQYF. The CDR3 bases are TGTGCCAGTAGTTCCGGGACTAGCGGGAGTTACGAGCAGTACTTC.

This clone came up many times. The V and J genes are TRBV27 and TRBJ1-2, with D possibly matching TRBD1 (5 bases). Trimming removed 8 bases from V and 1 base from J, with 17 bases in between. The germline V gene encodes CDR1 MNHEY and CDR2 SMNVEV (reference sequence). The length of the CDR3 is 15 residues. CDR3 region: CASSGPGHSNYGYTF. The DNA for the CDR3 is TGTGCCAGCTCGGGACCAGGGCATAGTAACTATGGCTACACCTTC.

This clone was counted many times. V and J are TRBV14 and TRBJ2-5; D not resolved. The CDR3 loop spans 12 amino acids. Germline V CDR1 and CDR2: SGHDN, FVKESK. Trimming pared 2 bases from V and 10 bases from J, leaving 11 bases between. Here the CDR3 DNA reads TGTGCCAGCAGCCAACAAGGCTATATCCAGTACTTC. Translating it yields CASSQQGYIQYF.

Regarding this clone: The junction departs from the called germline gene at one end, perhaps through a read error. The J gene is TRBJ2-3, the V gene TRBV20-1; perhaps TRBD2 as D (6 bases). CDR1 DFQATT and CDR2 SNEGSKA come from the germline V gene (reference sequence). The CDR3 has 16 residues. The CDR3 nucleotides are TGCAGTGCTAGGGTTTCGGGGCGGGAAAGCACATATACGCAGTATTTT. As protein: CSARVSGRESTYTQYF.

This chain connects TRBV4-1 to TRBJ2-7; no reliable D call. V lost 0 bases and J lost 7, with 19 bases in between. The CDR3 is 16 amino acids. The V gene's germline CDR1 is MGHRA and CDR2 YSYEKL. The chain's CDR3 is CASSQEVAQNPREQYF. Here the CDR3 DNA reads TGCGCCAGCAGCCAAGAGGTGGCGCAGAACCCGCGGGAGCAGTACTTC.

This clone has a count of ten or more. V is TRBV30 and J is TRBJ1-5; possible D gene TRBD1, 6 bases. Trimming pared 0 bases from V and 5 bases from J, leaving 8 bases between. The germline gives CDR1 GTSNPN, CDR2 SVGIG (reference sequence). This CDR3 has 13 residues. Here the CDR3 reads CAWSVQGDQPQHF. CDR3 DNA: TGTGCCTGGAGTGTACAGGGAGATCAGCCCCAGCATTTT.

This clone was found many times. The rearrangement joins TRBV20-1 to TRBJ1-5, with TRBD1 identical over 7 bases. The CDR3 is 15 amino acids. Germline V gene sequence: CDR1 DFQATT, CDR2 SNEGSKA (reference sequence). V lost 6 bases to trimming and J lost 4 bases; unmatched junction nucleotides: 12. The CDR3: CSAESDRELNQPQHF. As DNA, the CDR3 is TGCAGTGCGGAAAGCGACAGGGAACTTAATCAGCCCCAGCATTTT.

This clone was picked up a small number of times. Sequence at one end of the junction differs from germline and may be a read error. The V and J genes are TRBV20-1 and TRBJ1-2, with TRBD1 as a possible D gene (5 bases). Germline V gives CDR1 DFQATT, CDR2 SNEGSKA (reference sequence). The CDR3 has 14 residues. The CDR3 region has the DNA TGCAGTGCCACCCCTAGGGATGGGGCTTATGGCCACACCTTC. The encoded protein is CSATPRDGAYGHTF.

About this clone itself: Mismatch with germline at one junction end may stem from a read error. J is TRBJ1-6 and V is TRBV7-9; D ambiguous. This CDR3 is built from 15 residues. Per germline, CDR1 SEHNR and CDR2 FQNEAQ (reference sequence). The CDR3 nucleotides are TGTGCCAGCAGCTTGGGAGACGGACGTAATTCACCCCTGGACTTT. Translation gives CASSLGDGRNSPLDF.

This clone has a count of ten or more. The chain joins TRBV27 to TRBJ1-1; TRBD1 aligns across 10 bases. The CDR3 loop spans 14 amino acids. Germline V gene lookup returns CDR1 MNHEY and CDR2 SMNVEV (reference sequence). Trimming removed 3 bases from V and 6 bases from J; junction bases left unmatched: 4. CDR3 protein: CASSFGQGVAEAFF. The CDR3 DNA is TGTGCCAGCAGTTTCGGACAGGGGGTCGCTGAAGCTTTCTTT.

This clone was detected many times. The chain uses TRBV20-1 and TRBJ2-5, with 15 nucleotides matching TRBD2. CDR3 length: 17 amino acids. With V trimmed by 4 bases and J by 3 bases, 9 bases remained unmatched. CDR1 and CDR2 (germline): DFQATT, SNEGSKA (reference sequence). This CDR3 is CSATGGTSGRSEETQYF. In DNA form, the CDR3 reads TGCAGTGCTACAGGGGGGACTAGCGGGAGGTCGGAAGAGACCCAGTACTTC.

At least ten counts were recorded for this clone. The chain has TRBV11-2 and TRBJ2-3; D tentatively reads TRBD1 or TRBD2 (5 bases each). Germline V gene data show CDR1 as SGHAT and CDR2 as FQNNGV. The CDR3 consists of 14 residues. V lost 0 bases and J 4 bases, leaving 8 bases between the germline ends. The CDR3 region is CASSLDQGADTQYF. CDR3 nucleotide sequence: TGTGCCAGCAGCTTAGATCAGGGAGCAGATACGCAGTATTTT.

This clone was recorded a few times. The rearrangement links TRBV12-3 or TRBV12-4 to TRBJ2-7; no definite D call. V shed 3 bases and J shed 2 bases, with 8 bases lying between them. CDR3 size: 13 residues. CDR3 in DNA: TGTGCCAGCAGTTTGACCAGAACCTACGAGCAGTACTTC. Protein sequence: CASSLTRTYEQYF.

This clone was detected ten times or more. The chain is built from TRBV20-1 and TRBJ1-2, with 7 positions matching TRBD1. The junction had 10 bases not matched to a gene; V was cut back by 6 bases and J by 6 bases. This CDR3 is 13 amino acids long. Germline CDR1 is DFQATT and CDR2 is SNEGSKA (reference sequence). The CDR3 DNA reads as TGCAGTGCCTCATACAGGGGATCCCATGGCTACACCTTC. Protein sequence: CSASYRGSHGYTF.

The V call is TRBV19, the J call TRBJ2-2, with D perhaps matching TRBD2 (6 bases). CDR3 length: 15 amino acids. Germline CDR1 is LNHDA and CDR2 is SQIVND (reference sequence). The germline V and J ends were trimmed by 5 bases and 2 bases, with 12 bases remaining between them. For the CDR3, the DNA is TGTGCCAGTAGTCCCCGGGGGTTTAACACCGGGGAGCTGTTTTTT. Residues: CASSPRGFNTGELFF.

This clone was counted many times. The chain carries TRBV3-1 and TRBJ2-2, with D perhaps matching TRBD1 or TRBD2 (5 bases each). There are 13 residues in the CDR3. V was pared by 6 bases and J by 7 bases, with 12 bases between. Per germline, CDR1 LGHDT and CDR2 YNNKEL (reference sequence). The CDR3 here is CASSQGEGGELFF. In nucleotides, the CDR3 is TGTGCCAGCAGTCAGGGTGAGGGCGGGGAGCTGTTTTTT.